The following is a T cell receptor beta chain sequence with its context. Its antigen is unknown. This entry belongs to a study of T-cell memory formation after mild COVID-19. Study background: TCR clusters were mostly confined to one donor each. General study results and limits: The CD4+ clones that contracted clustered mainly within CM and EM, and the CD8+ clones concentrated in EMRA. Contracting clones from day 15 to 85 showed balanced CD4/CD8; later expanders favored CD4+.

V lost 2 bases and J lost 7; bases outside the gene matches: 5. The CDR3 runs to 14 residues. Looked up from germline, CDR1 is SNHLY and CDR2 is FYNNEI. Constant-segment primers were used for 5'RACE, and the resulting TCR alpha and TCR beta cDNA libraries carried sample barcodes and UMIs. MiXCR, run by TCRdb on the 5' RACE reads, gives a single entry per CDR3 protein. The data contain more than 200,000 distinct CDR3 sequences, roughly 17% of them singletons. The clonotype was recovered from a man aged 18 to 35 who had mild COVID-19 (a few samples of this study predate the infection). Cell type and time point are not known. Sequenced: PBMCs or a T cell subset sorted from them (not recorded which). The chain employs TRBV2 and TRBJ2-3, with 8 bases identical to TRBD2. The CDR3 sequence is CASSETGGPHTQYF. The CDR3 coding sequence is TGTGCCAGCAGTGAAACGGGGGGGCCACATACGCAGTATTTT.